Listed here is a single T cell receptor beta chain. The antigen is not known. Using immunoSEQ multiplex PCR, the repertoire was profiled, and TCRdb retains in-frame clones only, with some absent. Of 70,000 or so clones listed, roughly 92% were seen once; the top ten hold 7.6%. Blood sampling was done at baseline, cycle 4 day 1, and cycle 7 day 1. These data are taken from a study of OX40 agonist ivuxolimab in advanced cancers. On the study more broadly: The dose-escalation group included hepatocellular carcinoma, melanoma, renal cell carcinoma and head and neck cancer. General study findings and limits: Some nonresponders additionally presented with little normalized T-cell clonal expansion.

V lost 5 bases to trimming and J lost 4 bases, with 15 bases between them. CDR3 length: 14 amino acids. The V gene's germline CDR1 is SGHTA and CDR2 FQGNSA. This chain joins TRBV7-2 and TRBJ2-7, with TRBD1 as a possible D gene (5 bases). This receptor was taken from an adult with an advanced solid tumor such as melanoma, head and neck, liver or kidney cancer. Sequences were derived from CD4+ or CD8+ T cells sorted from blood, sampled in a trial of the OX40 agonist ivuxolimab. CDR3 amino acids: CASSPTVSVYEQYF. The CDR3 bases are TGTGCCAGCAGCCCGACAGTATCCGTTTACGAGCAGTACTTC.